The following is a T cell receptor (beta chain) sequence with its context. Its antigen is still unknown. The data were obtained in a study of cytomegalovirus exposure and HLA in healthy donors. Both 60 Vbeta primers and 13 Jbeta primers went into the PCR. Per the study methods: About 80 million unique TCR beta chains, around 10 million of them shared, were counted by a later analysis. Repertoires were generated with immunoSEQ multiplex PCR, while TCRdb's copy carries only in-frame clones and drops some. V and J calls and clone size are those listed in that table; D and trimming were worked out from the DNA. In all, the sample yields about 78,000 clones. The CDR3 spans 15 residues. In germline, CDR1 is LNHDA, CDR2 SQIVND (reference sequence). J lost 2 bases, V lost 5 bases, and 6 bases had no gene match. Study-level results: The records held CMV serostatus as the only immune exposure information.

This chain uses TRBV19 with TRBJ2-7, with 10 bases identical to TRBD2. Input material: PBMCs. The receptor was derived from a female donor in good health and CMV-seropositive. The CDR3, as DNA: TGTGCCAGTAGTCTAGCGGGAGAGGGTGCCTACGAGCAGTACTTC. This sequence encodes CASSLAGEGAYEQYF.